This passage covers 19 T cell receptor beta chains from one sample sequenced in a study of blood T cells in healthy people across ages. Using a J-beta primer mix together with a sample-barcoded 5' primer, a second PCR was run for roughly 7 to 11 cycles. TCRdb ran MiXCR on the 5' RACE reads and lists one entry per CDR3 protein. The table has roughly 800,000 distinct CDR3 sequences, roughly 64% seen once. The material sequenced was blood. The source is a man younger than 40 in good health.

V is TRBV5-1 and J is TRBJ2-5; D may match TRBD1 or TRBD2 (5 bases each). The DNA end favors TRBJ2-7, so the J call may be wrong. The CDR3 spans 15 residues. Germline V gene data show CDR1 as SGHRS and CDR2 as YFSETQ. This CDR3 is CASGTGTDGSYEQYF. CDR3 nucleotide sequence: TGCGCCAGCGGAACCGGGACGGACGGGTCCTACGAGCAGTACTTC.

The chain joins TRBV6-1 to TRBJ2-3; 9 bases agree with TRBD2. The CDR3 is 14 amino acids. V shed 7 bases, J shed 4 bases, and the junction held 6 bases outside the gene matches. Per the germline V gene, CDR1 is MNHNS and CDR2 is SASEGT. The CDR3 nucleotides are TGTGCCAGCATGGGAGGACTAGCGTCAGATACGCAGTATTTT. Encoded protein: CASMGGLASDTQYF.

This chain uses TRBV20-1 with TRBJ1-2, with D perhaps matching TRBD1 (6 bases). Trimming stripped 3 bases from V and 13 bases from J, with 24 bases between. The CDR3 covers 14 residues. Germline V CDR1 and CDR2: DFQATT, SNEGSKA (reference sequence). CDR3 protein: CSASIGGGLSGCTF. Written as DNA, the CDR3 is TGCAGTGCTAGTATTGGTGGGGGGCTGAGTGGTTGCACCTTC.

The genes are TRBV6-6 and TRBJ2-7; 9 bases map to TRBD1. The trim removed 8 bases at V and 3 bases at J, leaving 8 bases unmatched. Germline V lookup: CDR1 MNHNY, CDR2 SVGAGI (reference sequence). The CDR3 spans 14 residues. The CDR3 sequence is CASGTGTGSYEQYF. CDR3 DNA: TGTGCCAGCGGAACCGGGACAGGGAGCTACGAGCAGTACTTC.

This clonotype appeared a few times. The chain carries TRBV20-1 and TRBJ1-5; D remains ambiguous. The CDR3 is 11 amino acids. In germline, CDR1 is DFQATT, CDR2 SNEGSKA (reference sequence). Trimming stripped 6 bases from V and 4 bases from J, with 7 bases between. This CDR3 is CSATKNQPQHF. CDR3 nucleotide sequence: TGCAGTGCCACTAAGAATCAGCCCCAGCATTTT.

The V and J genes are TRBV3-1 and TRBJ2-1; 9 bases are shared with TRBD2. Trimming at V came to 2 bases and at J to 9 bases, leaving 8 bases not matched to a gene. Germline-derived CDR1 and CDR2 are LGHDT and YNNKEL (reference sequence). This CDR3 comprises 15 residues. DNA of the CDR3: TGTGCCAGCAGCCAACCTGGACTAGCGAGGACTGAGCAGTTCTTC. Encoded protein: CASSQPGLARTEQFF.

This chain joins TRBV5-1 and TRBJ2-6; D remains unclear. V was clipped by 2 bases and J by 2 bases, with 14 bases between them. There are 17 residues in the CDR3. Germline loops: CDR1 SGHRS, CDR2 YFSETQ. The CDR3 protein is CASSFASPRTGANVLTF. In nucleotides, the CDR3 is TGCGCCAGCAGCTTTGCTTCTCCTAGGACTGGGGCCAACGTCCTGACTTTC. The variable domain in full, completed from reference TRBV5-1 and TRBJ2-6, reads KAGVTQTPRYLIKTRGQQVTLSCSPISGHRSVSWYQQTPGQGLQFLFEYFSETQRNKGNFPGRFSGRQFSNSRSEMNVSTLELGDSALYLCASSFASPRTGANVLTFGAGSRLTVL.

There are a few counts of this clonotype. V and J are TRBV29-1 and TRBJ2-1, with D unclear. The V gene's germline CDR1 is SQVTM and CDR2 ANQGSEA. This CDR3 comprises 9 residues. The ends were cut back, 7 bases at V and 10 bases at J, with 8 bases in the middle. In DNA form, the CDR3 reads TGCAGCGGGGCCAAGGAGCAGTTCTTC. Protein product: CSGAKEQFF.

This clonotype has a single count. The chain combines TRBV12-3 or TRBV12-4 with TRBJ2-1, with 7 bases lining up with TRBD1. CDR3 length equals 15 residues. V was clipped by 5 bases and J by 0 bases; unmatched bases: 4. As DNA, the CDR3 is TGTGCCAGCAGTCCCTGGACAGGCTCCTACAATGAGCAGTTCTTC. Its translation is CASSPWTGSYNEQFF.

The rearrangement uses TRBV6-1 and TRBJ1-4; TRBD1 might be the D (5 bases). Germline V lookup: CDR1 MNHNS, CDR2 SASEGT. CDR3 size: 18 residues. Trimming removed 6 bases at V and 5 bases at J, with 25 bases between. In DNA form, the CDR3 reads TGTGCCAGCAGCCGATTTCCCCGGGACGTCACCCTGAATGAAAAACTGTTTTTT. Its translation is CASSRFPRDVTLNEKLFF.

The chain combines TRBV11-2 with TRBJ2-4; D possibly corresponds to TRBD2 (7 bases). Trimming cost V 3 bases and J 15 bases, with 12 bases left between them. Germline-derived CDR1 and CDR2 are SGHAT and FQNNGV. The CDR3 runs to 11 residues. This chain's CDR3 is CASSFGGTPYF. The CDR3 nucleotides are TGTGCCAGCAGCTTCGGGGGGACACCGTACTTC.

This clonotype appeared a few times. The chain employs TRBV6-2 or TRBV6-3 and TRBJ2-5; D gene ambiguous. The last part of the DNA fits TRBJ2-7 better; the J call may be wrong. In germline, CDR1 is MNHEY, CDR2 SVGEGT. This CDR3 has 13 residues. The CDR3 sequence is CASSRGLLDEQYF. The CDR3 nucleotides are TGTGCCAGCAGTCGCGGTCTCCTCGACGAGCAGTACTTC.

This clonotype was seen just once. A read error is possible here, since a much larger clone lies one base away. The chain employs TRBV10-3 and TRBJ2-4; D is ambiguous. The DNA end is a closer match to TRBJ2-7, so the J assignment may be wrong. The CDR3 sequence is 11 residues long. Germline V gives CDR1 ENHRY, CDR2 SYGVKD. This CDR3 reads CAISESHEQYF. In DNA form, the CDR3 reads TGTGCCATCAGTGAGTCCCACGAGCAGTACTTC.

This clonotype was seen a handful of times. The chain recombines TRBV29-1 with TRBJ2-1, with D uncertain. CDR3 length: 10 residues. The V and J ends lost 7 bases and 9 bases respectively, with 10 bases between them. CDR1 and CDR2 (germline): SQVTM, ANQGSEA. The CDR3 here is CSGHMGEQFF. CDR3 nucleotides: TGCAGCGGACACATGGGTGAGCAGTTCTTC.

V usage is TRBV5-1 and J usage is TRBJ1-1, with D maybe TRBD1 (5 bases). CDR1 SGHRS and CDR2 YFSETQ come from the germline V gene. The CDR3 sequence is 13 residues long. V was shortened by 5 bases and J by 5 bases, with 13 bases between the two germline ends. CDR3 in DNA: TGCGCCAGCAGAGGGGAGGGGAGTACTGAAGCTTTCTTT. Its protein is CASRGEGSTEAFF. The full variable domain, its missing parts supplied by reference TRBV5-1 and TRBJ1-1, is KAGVTQTPRYLIKTRGQQVTLSCSPISGHRSVSWYQQTPGQGLQFLFEYFSETQRNKGNFPGRFSGRQFSNSRSEMNVSTLELGDSALYLCASRGEGSTEAFFGQGTRLTVV.

This clonotype has just a few counts. The chain links TRBV14 to TRBJ2-1, with TRBD1 matching over 7 bases. J was trimmed by 3 bases and V by 3 bases; bases with no gene match: 5. From germline, CDR1 is SGHDN and CDR2 FVKESK. This CDR3 has 15 amino acids. The CDR3, as DNA: TGTGCCAGCAGCCATCTACAGGGGCGCTACAATGAGCAGTTCTTC. Its translation is CASSHLQGRYNEQFF.

The chain combines TRBV12-5 with TRBJ2-1, with D tentatively TRBD2 (6 bases). The CDR3 has 14 residues. CDR1 LGHNT and CDR2 FRNRAP come from the germline V gene. Trimming left V 1 base short and J 4 bases short, with 8 bases between. CDR3 loop: CASGLEGLYNEQFF. The CDR3 DNA reads TGTGCTAGTGGTTTGGAGGGACTGTACAATGAGCAGTTCTTC.

V gene TRBV6-1 combines with J gene TRBJ2-1; 9 bases align to TRBD2. CDR3 length: 15 amino acids. Germline CDR1 is MNHNS and CDR2 is SASEGT. The trim removed 2 bases at V and 8 bases at J, leaving 7 bases unmatched. In DNA, the CDR3 is TGTGCCAGCAGTGAATTTGCGGGAGGGCTCGATGAGCAGTTCTTC. Protein: CASSEFAGGLDEQFF.

The chain has TRBV20-1 and TRBJ2-5; TRBD2 matches 11 bases. After removal of 0 bases from V and 5 bases from J, the junction contained 2 bases not matched to a gene. The germline CDR1 and CDR2 sequences are DFQATT and SNEGSKA (reference sequence). The CDR3 has 14 amino acids. The CDR3 bases are TGCAGTGCTAGAGAGTGGACTAGCGGGGAGACCCAGTACTTC. Translation gives CSAREWTSGETQYF.